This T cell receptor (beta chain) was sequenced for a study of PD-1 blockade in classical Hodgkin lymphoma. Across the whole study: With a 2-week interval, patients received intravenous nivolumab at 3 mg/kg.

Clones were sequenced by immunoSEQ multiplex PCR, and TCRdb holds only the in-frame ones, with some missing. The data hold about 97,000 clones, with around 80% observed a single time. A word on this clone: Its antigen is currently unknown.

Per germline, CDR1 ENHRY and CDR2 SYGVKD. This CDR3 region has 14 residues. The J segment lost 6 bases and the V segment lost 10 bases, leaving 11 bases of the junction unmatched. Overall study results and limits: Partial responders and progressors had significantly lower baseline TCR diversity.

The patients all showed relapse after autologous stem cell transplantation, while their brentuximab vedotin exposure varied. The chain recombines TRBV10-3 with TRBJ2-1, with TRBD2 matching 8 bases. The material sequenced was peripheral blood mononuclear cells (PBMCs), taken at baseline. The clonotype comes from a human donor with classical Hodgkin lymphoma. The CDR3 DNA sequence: TGTGCCACCATGACAGGACGGGAGGGCAATGAGCAGTTCTTC. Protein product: CATMTGREGNEQFF.